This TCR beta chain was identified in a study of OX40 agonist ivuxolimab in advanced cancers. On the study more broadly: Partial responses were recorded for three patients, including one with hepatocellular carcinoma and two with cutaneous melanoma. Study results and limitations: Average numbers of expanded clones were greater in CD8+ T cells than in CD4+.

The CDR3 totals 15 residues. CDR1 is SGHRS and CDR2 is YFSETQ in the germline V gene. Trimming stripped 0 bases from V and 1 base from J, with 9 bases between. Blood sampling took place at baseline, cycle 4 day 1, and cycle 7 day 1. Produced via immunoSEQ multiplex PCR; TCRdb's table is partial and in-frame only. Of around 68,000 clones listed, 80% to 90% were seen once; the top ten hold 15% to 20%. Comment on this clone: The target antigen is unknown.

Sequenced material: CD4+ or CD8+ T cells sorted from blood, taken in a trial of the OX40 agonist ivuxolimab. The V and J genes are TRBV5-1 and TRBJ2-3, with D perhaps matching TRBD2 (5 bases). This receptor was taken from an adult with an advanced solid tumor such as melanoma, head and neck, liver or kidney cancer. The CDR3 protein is CASSLEVSGTDTQYF. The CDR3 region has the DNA TGCGCCAGCAGCTTGGAGGTTAGCGGCACAGATACGCAGTATTTT.